This T cell receptor (beta chain) was recovered during a study of shared clonotypes between healthy human individuals. Sequencing used immunoSEQ multiplex PCR; TCRdb keeps in-frame clones, though not all of them. Here the sample spans under 600,000 clones, roughly 97% being singletons. In its sample, this clone was seen once. What it binds is not known. Germline V gene lookup returns CDR1 SGHVS and CDR2 FNYEAQ. The V end was cut by 8 bases, the J end by 4 bases, with 23 bases between. The CDR3 consists of 17 residues. Points from the study as a whole: Naive subsets tended to show greater estimated richness than memory subsets.

J is TRBJ2-2 and V is TRBV7-6, with a weak D call TRBD2 (6 bases). The sample was naive CD4+ T cells sorted from blood. Subset noted: CD45RA+ positively selected. The sequence was obtained from a woman in her 30s in good health. This CDR3 reads CASRLSRLTRGTGELFF. The CDR3 DNA reads as TGTGCCAGCCGCCTCAGTCGGCTGACGCGGGGCACCGGGGAGCTGTTTTTT.